The sequence of this TCR beta chain was determined in a study of blood T cell repertoires in COVID-19. Deletions cut 4 bases from V and 4 bases from J, with 16 bases between. Germline CDR1 reads SNHLY; CDR2 reads FYNNEI. This CDR3 contains 15 residues. Method: immunoSEQ multiplex PCR; TCRdb's copy keeps in-frame clones and lacks some. This table has some 490,000 clones, roughly nine tenths appearing once. The sequenced sample was PBMCs or T cells enriched from blood (not recorded which). The V and J genes are TRBV2 and TRBJ2-5; D possibly corresponds to TRBD1 (6 bases). The TCR comes from a woman aged 55-75 years who had recovered from COVID-19. This CDR3 is CASSVHQGSPETQYF. CDR3 bases: TGTGCCAGCAGTGTGCACCAGGGGTCCCCAGAGACCCAGTACTTC. Full variable domain (rest looked up from reference TRBV2 and TRBJ2-5): EPEVTQTPSHQVTQMGQEVILRCVPISNHLYFYWYRQILGQKVEFLVSFYNNEISEKSEIFDDQFSVERPDGSNFTLKIRSTKLEDSAMYFCASSVHQGSPETQYFGPGTRLLVL.